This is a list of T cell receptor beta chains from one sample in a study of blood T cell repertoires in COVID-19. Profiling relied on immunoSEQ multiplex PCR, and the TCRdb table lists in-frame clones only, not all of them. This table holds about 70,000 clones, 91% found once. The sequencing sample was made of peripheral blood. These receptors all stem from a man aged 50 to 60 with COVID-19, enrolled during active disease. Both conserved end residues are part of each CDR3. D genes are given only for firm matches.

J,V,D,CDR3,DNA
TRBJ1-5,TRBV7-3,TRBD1,CASSSGQGGNQPQHF,TGTGCCAGCAGCTCCGGACAGGGGGGCAATCAGCCCCAGCATTTT
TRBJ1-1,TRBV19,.,CASSLARGEMNTEAFF,TGTGCCAGTAGCCTCGCCAGGGGAGAAATGAACACTGAAGCTTTCTTT
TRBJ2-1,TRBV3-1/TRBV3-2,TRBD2,CASSPLAGGNNEQFF,TGTGCCAGCAGCCCCTTGGCGGGAGGTAACAATGAGCAGTTCTTC
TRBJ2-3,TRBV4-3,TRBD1,CASRMGQGADTQYF,TGCGCCAGTCGGATGGGGCAGGGGGCAGATACGCAGTATTTT
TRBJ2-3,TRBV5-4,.,CASSGGRGHSTDTQYF,TGTGCCAGCAGCGGTGGGAGGGGACATAGCACAGATACGCAGTATTTT
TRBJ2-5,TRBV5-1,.,CASSPVAGSVSETQYF,TGCGCCAGCAGCCCGGTGGCGGGAAGCGTCTCAGAGACCCAGTACTTC
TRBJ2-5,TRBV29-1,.,CSVEGEMGRIQETQYF,TGCAGCGTTGAAGGAGAGATGGGGCGTATTCAAGAGACCCAGTACTTC
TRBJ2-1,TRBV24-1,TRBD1,CATSGQGNEQFF,TGTGCCACCAGTGGACAGGGAAATGAGCAGTTCTTC
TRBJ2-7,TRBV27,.,CASSSNRDWRYEQYF,TGTGCCAGCAGTTCTAATCGGGACTGGCGCTACGAGCAGTACTTC
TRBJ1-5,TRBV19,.,CASSSGDHSNQPQHF,TGTGCCAGTAGTTCAGGGGACCATAGCAATCAGCCCCAGCATTTT
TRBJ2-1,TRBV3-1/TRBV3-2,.,CASVQDLTRLAYNEQFF,TGTGCCAGCGTCCAGGACCTTACGCGGCTAGCGTACAATGAGCAGTTCTTC